The present T cell receptor beta chain was sequenced within a study of OX40 agonist ivuxolimab in advanced cancers. About the study: At just under 85% male, the cohort had a mean age of 60 years, ranging from roughly 20 to 85. Study outcomes and limitations: Relative to CD4+, CD8+ T cells held more expanded clones on average.

The germline CDR1 and CDR2 sequences are SGHVS and FQNEAQ. Unmatched junction bases numbered 8, after V lost 3 bases and J lost 3 bases. CDR3 length equals 15 residues. Regarding this clone: Antigen: not known.

Method: immunoSEQ multiplex PCR; TCRdb's copy keeps in-frame clones and lacks some. The sample holds approximately 48,000 clones, around 80% seen once. The material was CD4+ or CD8+ T cells sorted from blood, obtained in a trial of the OX40 agonist ivuxolimab. The chain uses TRBV7-8 and TRBJ2-7; TRBD1 matches 7 bases. The sequence was obtained from an adult with an advanced solid tumor such as melanoma, head and neck, liver or kidney cancer. CDR3 DNA: TGTGCCAGCAGCTTCCGGGACAGAGCATACTACGAGCAGTACTTC. Amino acid sequence: CASSFRDRAYYEQYF.